These T cell receptor beta chains were read from a single sample in a study of cytomegalovirus exposure and HLA in healthy donors. The repertoire was sequenced with immunoSEQ multiplex PCR; TCRdb's copy has only in-frame clones and lacks some. This sample carries roughly 250,000 clones, approximately 84% of them seen once, and the ten largest clones take roughly 2%. Sequencing was performed on PBMCs. The receptor set was obtained from a woman between 40 and 55 years old in good health and CMV-seropositive. Each CDR3 is given with its conserved first and last residue. D genes are given only for firm matches. A clone size is listed for some rows: how often the clone was seen (once, few, many), or a class if it is expanded.

v_gene	j_gene	len	abundance	d_gene	CDR3aa	CDR3nt
TRBV5-8	TRBJ2-4	16	-	-	CASSSKGSLAKNIQYF	TGTGCCAGCAGTTCGAAGGGGTCTCTAGCCAAAAACATTCAGTACTTC
TRBV16	TRBJ2-3	15	-	-	CASSQSRQDTDTQYF	TGTGCCAGCAGCCAATCTCGGCAGGACACAGATACGCAGTATTTT
TRBV27	TRBJ2-3	16	-	TRBD2	CASSWTSGSLGDTQYF	TGTGCCAGCAGTTGGACTAGCGGGAGTCTTGGAGATACGCAGTATTTT
TRBV5-6	TRBJ2-5	14	-	TRBD2	CASTEGSGSETQYF	TGTGCCAGCACCGAGGGTAGCGGGAGCGAGACCCAGTACTTC
TRBV7-9	TRBJ2-7	15	-	-	CASSLAGGTTYEQYF	TGTGCCAGCAGCTTAGCCGGCGGGACGACCTACGAGCAGTACTTC
TRBV7-8	TRBJ2-7	14	-	TRBD2	CASSLGGRALEQYF	TGTGCCAGCAGCTTAGGCGGGAGGGCCCTCGAGCAGTACTTC
TRBV6-6	TRBJ1-5	15	-	TRBD1	CASTKGTGGVQPQHF	TGTGCCAGCACTAAAGGGACAGGGGGCGTCCAGCCCCAGCATTTT
TRBV6-1	TRBJ2-1	15	once	TRBD2	CASTRTSGSYNEQFF	TGTGCCAGCACCCGGACTAGCGGGAGCTACAATGAGCAGTTCTTC
TRBV18	TRBJ1-2	14	-	-	CASSLAQGDYGYTF	TGTGCCAGCTCCTTAGCCCAGGGCGACTATGGCTACACCTTC
TRBV27	TRBJ1-1	17	-	TRBD1	CASSPRTGGGIGTEAFF	TGTGCCAGCAGTCCCCGGACAGGGGGGGGGATCGGCACTGAAGCTTTCTTT
TRBV9	TRBJ1-4	16	-	-	CASSVASGYQGEKLFF	TGTGCCAGCAGCGTAGCATCCGGTTATCAGGGTGAAAAACTGTTTTTT
TRBV5-1	TRBJ2-3	17	-	TRBD2	CASSLEASGSSTDTQYF	TGCGCCAGCAGCTTGGAGGCTAGCGGCAGTAGCACAGATACGCAGTATTTT
TRBV28	TRBJ1-5	12	-	-	CASSLQGQPQHF	TGTGCCAGCAGTTTACAGGGTCAGCCCCAGCATTTT
TRBV25-1	TRBJ1-1	15	few	-	CASSESGRVNTEAFF	TGTGCCAGCAGTGAATCGGGCAGGGTGAACACTGAAGCTTTCTTT
TRBV27	TRBJ1-5	15	once	-	CASSFSGATNQPQHF	TGTGCCAGCAGTTTCTCAGGGGCGACCAATCAGCCCCAGCATTTT
TRBV7-4	TRBJ2-3	16	-	TRBD2	CASSLHPSGNTDTQYF	TGTGCCAGCAGCTTACATCCTAGCGGAAACACAGATACGCAGTATTTT
TRBV11-1	TRBJ2-2	16	few	TRBD1	CASSLGQGAASGELFF	TGTGCCAGCAGCTTAGGGCAGGGGGCGGCGTCCGGGGAGCTGTTTTTT
TRBV9	TRBJ1-2	14	-	-	CASSVDGRLYGYTF	TGTGCCAGCAGCGTAGACGGCAGGCTCTATGGCTACACCTTC
TRBV28	TRBJ1-6	16	-	-	CASRIASGSANSPLHF	TGTGCCAGCAGAATCGCCTCAGGCTCCGCGAATTCACCCCTCCACTTT
TRBV30	TRBJ2-5	12	-	-	CAWSRGIETQYF	TGTGCCTGGAGTCGGGGTATAGAGACCCAGTACTTC
TRBV6-6	TRBJ2-3	16	-	-	CASSYSTGVSTDTQYF	TGTGCCAGCAGTTACTCGACCGGGGTGAGCACAGATACGCAGTATTTT
TRBV21-1	TRBJ1-3	16	-	-	CATSRGADKAGNTIYF	TGTGCCACCTCTCGGGGGGCCGATAAAGCTGGAAACACCATATATTTT
TRBV28	TRBJ1-4	14	once	TRBD1	CALSRDRVNEKLFF	TGTGCCCTAAGCAGGGACAGGGTTAATGAAAAACTGTTTTTT
TRBV7-2	TRBJ1-6	14	-	-	CASSLRSWRSPLHF	TGTGCCAGCAGCTTACGTTCATGGAGATCACCCCTCCACTTT
TRBV19	TRBJ2-1	15	-	TRBD2	CASEVSGGYYNEQFF	TGTGCCAGCGAAGTGTCGGGAGGCTACTACAATGAGCAGTTCTTC
TRBV7-9	TRBJ2-7	16	-	TRBD1	CASSRGTGGASYEQYF	TGTGCCAGCAGCCGCGGTACAGGGGGCGCTTCCTACGAGCAGTACTTC
TRBV5-1	TRBJ1-5	15	-	TRBD1	CASSLFGTDNQPQHF	TGCGCCAGCAGCTTGTTCGGGACAGACAATCAGCCCCAGCATTTT
TRBV27	TRBJ2-2	14	-	TRBD1	CASSADRGAGELFF	TGTGCCAGCAGTGCCGACAGGGGCGCCGGGGAGCTGTTTTTT
TRBV13	TRBJ2-1	18	-	TRBD2	CASSFGLAGGPGYNEQFF	TGTGCCAGCAGCTTCGGACTAGCGGGAGGGCCGGGATACAATGAGCAGTTCTTC
TRBV9	TRBJ1-3	15	-	-	CASSSSGKSGNTIYF	TGTGCCAGCAGCTCCTCAGGGAAAAGCGGAAACACCATATATTTT
TRBV19	TRBJ2-7	15	few	-	CASSIEGARSYEQYF	TGTGCCAGTAGTATAGAGGGGGCGCGCTCCTACGAGCAGTACTTC
TRBV7-9	TRBJ2-7	19	few	TRBD1	CSSSSFRDRGGRGTYEQYF	TGTTCCAGCAGCTCATTCCGGGACAGGGGAGGTCGGGGGACCTACGAGCAGTACTTC
TRBV7-9	TRBJ2-7	14	-	TRBD2	CASSAGLALSEQYF	TGTGCCAGCAGCGCGGGACTAGCTTTATCCGAGCAGTACTTC
TRBV6-1	TRBJ2-1	15	-	TRBD2	CASSGERETSNEQFF	TGTGCCAGCAGTGGGGAGCGGGAGACCTCGAATGAGCAGTTCTTC
TRBV14	TRBJ1-2	16	-	TRBD1	CASSRGTGQESEGYTF	TGTGCCAGCAGCCGAGGGACAGGGCAAGAATCGGAGGGCTACACCTTC
TRBV19	TRBJ2-2	15	-	TRBD2	CASRIAGANTGELFF	TGTGCCAGTCGAATAGCGGGAGCGAACACCGGGGAGCTGTTTTTT
TRBV19	TRBJ1-2	12	-	-	CASSTGGGGYTF	TGTGCCAGTAGCACTGGAGGAGGTGGCTACACCTTC
TRBV19	TRBJ1-1	15	-	-	CASSIPQARNTEAFF	TGTGCCAGTAGTATCCCGCAGGCTCGGAACACTGAAGCTTTCTTT
TRBV30	TRBJ2-1	14	once	TRBD2	CAWSAGTSEHEQFF	TGTGCCTGGAGTGCCGGGACTAGCGAGCATGAGCAGTTCTTC
TRBV5-6	TRBJ2-2	13	-	-	CASSPSGTGELFF	TGTGCCAGCAGCCCCAGCGGCACCGGGGAGCTGTTTTTT
TRBV5-4	TRBJ1-5	15	-	TRBD1	CASSLDRGGNQPQHF	TGTGCCAGCAGCTTGGACAGGGGCGGCAATCAGCCCCAGCATTTT
TRBV18	TRBJ1-6	14	-	-	CASSTSAGNSPLHF	TGTGCCAGCTCCACATCGGCGGGTAATTCACCCCTCCACTTT